The 18 T cell receptor beta chains listed next were all sequenced from one sample in a study of Graves' ophthalmopathy and Graves' hyperthyroidism. From RNA, the CDR3 regions of TCR beta chains were amplified and sequenced. HTBI-primed first-round RT-PCR preceded second-round multiplex PCR. TCRdb reanalysed the multiplex PCR reads using MiXCR and keeps one entry per CDR3 protein. The table records roughly 400,000 distinct CDR3 sequences, around 20% of them present only once. What was sequenced was peripheral blood. The receptor set was obtained from a woman in her late teens or twenties with Graves' ophthalmopathy.

This clonotype was seen ten or more times. The CDR3 does not close with the conserved phenylalanine or tryptophan, likely indicating a read error. The chain has TRBV6-1 and TRBJ1-5; no reliable D call. Germline lookup yields CDR1 MNHNS and CDR2 SASEGT. The V end was cut by 4 bases, the J end by 5 bases, with 9 bases between. This CDR3 comprises 13 residues. The CDR3 loop is CASSGTRDQPQHS. CDR3 DNA: TGTGCCAGCAGTGGGACTAGGGATCAGCCCCAGCATTCT.

The rearrangement links TRBV28 to TRBJ2-2, with TRBD1 identical over 10 bases. The CDR3 spans 17 residues. CDR1 MDHEN and CDR2 SYDVKM come from the germline V gene. Trimming cost V 5 bases and J 3 bases; bases outside gene matches: 9. The CDR3 sequence is CASSRLDRGRYTGELFF. The CDR3 DNA reads TGTGCCAGCAGTCGACTAGACAGGGGGCGTTACACCGGGGAGCTGTTTTTT. The entire variable domain, with the rest obtained from reference TRBV28 and TRBJ2-2, is as follows: DVKVTQSSRYLVKRTGEKVFLECVQDMDHENMFWYRQDPGLGLRLIYFSYDVKMKEKGDIPEGYSVSREKKERFSLILESASTNQTSMYLCASSRLDRGRYTGELFFGEGSRLTVL.

Only a few counts were recorded for this clonotype. The gene calls are TRBV12-3 or TRBV12-4 and TRBJ2-7; TRBD1 might be the D (6 bases). V was trimmed by 0 bases and J by 7 bases, leaving 16 bases between them. There are 15 residues in the CDR3. CDR3 sequence reads: CASSLAATGLLEQYF. Written as DNA, the CDR3 is TGTGCCAGCAGTTTAGCGGCGACAGGCCTCTTAGAGCAGTACTTC.

The table lists this clonotype with many counts. This rearrangement joins TRBV11-2 to TRBJ2-7; 7 bases map to TRBD1. This CDR3 contains 12 residues. J lost 5 bases, V lost 9 bases, and 7 bases had no gene match. Germline values: CDR1 SGHAT, CDR2 FQNNGV. CDR3 region: CASTNDRDEQYF. The CDR3 bases are TGTGCCAGTACAAACGACAGGGACGAGCAGTACTTC.

This clonotype has at least ten counts. This chain joins TRBV7-9 and TRBJ1-1, with D hard to call. Trimming took 5 bases from V and 10 from J, leaving 11 bases between them. CDR1 SEHNR and CDR2 FQNEAQ come from the germline V gene (reference sequence). The CDR3 length is 11 residues. The CDR3 sequence: CASSLTSGAFF. The DNA of the CDR3 is TGTGCCAGCAGCCTCACCTCCGGAGCTTTCTTT. The entire variable domain, with the rest obtained from reference TRBV7-9 and TRBJ1-1, is as follows: DTGVSQNPRHKITKRGQNVTFRCDPISEHNRLYWYRQTLGQGPEFLTYFQNEAQLEKSRLLSDRFSAERPKGSFSTLEIQRTEQGDSAMYLCASSLTSGAFFGQGTRLTVV.

The sample holds many counts of this clonotype. The V call is TRBV5-1, the J call TRBJ2-5; D unclear. CDR1 and CDR2 (germline): SGHRS, YFSETQ. V lost 4 bases and J 5 bases, leaving 18 bases between the germline ends. The CDR3 consists of 15 residues. CDR3 amino acids: CASSPYRSSGETQYF. CDR3 sequence (DNA): TGCGCCAGCAGCCCCTACCGATCGAGTGGGGAGACCCAGTACTTC.

This clonotype was recorded at least ten times. The chain joins TRBV28 to TRBJ2-7; D tentatively fits TRBD1 or TRBD2 (6 bases each). The V end was cut by 6 bases, the J end by 3 bases, with 21 bases between. The CDR3 is 16 amino acids. Germline assignment: CDR1 MDHEN and CDR2 SYDVKM. As DNA, the CDR3 is TGTGCCAGCAGACTCTCCGGGTCCCGGGGGCTCTACGAGCAGTACTTC. Translating gives CASRLSGSRGLYEQYF.

The chain joins TRBV11-2 to TRBJ2-5; D is tentatively TRBD1 or TRBD2 (5 bases each). The CDR3 is made up of 15 amino acids. V lost 1 base and J 1 base, leaving 10 bases between the germline ends. Per germline, CDR1 SGHAT and CDR2 FQNNGV. The DNA of the CDR3 is TGTGCCAGCAGCTTAGGAAGAGGGGCCCAAGAGACCCAGTACTTC. Translated, it gives CASSLGRGAQETQYF. Supplemented by reference TRBV11-2 and TRBJ2-5, the full variable domain reads EAGVAQSPRYKIIEKRQSVAFWCNPISGHATLYWYQQILGQGPKLLIQFQNNGVVDDSQLPKDRFSAERLKGVDSTLKIQPAKLEDSAVYLCASSLGRGAQETQYFGPGTRLLVL.

CDR3 sequence (DNA): TGTGCCAGCAGCTCTCAACGCGGACCTCAAGAGACCCAGTACTTC. It codes for CASSSQRGPQETQYF. The chain combines TRBV7-8 with TRBJ2-5; D is unresolved. V lost 4 bases, J lost 2 bases, and 14 bases lay in between. From germline, CDR1 is SGHVS and CDR2 FQNEAQ. This CDR3 region has 15 residues.

This clonotype was counted many times. This chain connects TRBV7-8 to TRBJ2-7, with a possible D match to TRBD2 (5 bases). Trimming removed 4 bases from V and 7 bases from J, with 14 bases in between. Germline loops: CDR1 SGHVS, CDR2 FQNEAQ. This CDR3 region has 13 residues. Here the CDR3 reads CASSSGDAGEQYF. The CDR3 DNA is TGTGCCAGCAGCTCCGGGGATGCTGGGGAGCAGTACTTC.

This clonotype was detected many times. The chain uses TRBV9 and TRBJ2-2; the D is unclear. Germline CDR1 SGDLS, CDR2 YYNGEE. Trimming took off 3 bases at V and 3 bases at J, with 15 bases between the two ends. The CDR3 is 16 residues long. CDR3 loop: CASSAVAKGDTGELFF. CDR3 coding DNA: TGTGCCAGCAGCGCAGTGGCGAAGGGCGACACCGGGGAGCTGTTTTTT.

Here the CDR3 reads CASRRTETYGYTF. DNA of the CDR3: TGTGCCAGCAGAAGGACAGAGACGTATGGCTACACCTTC. The chain is built from TRBV6-2 or TRBV6-3 and TRBJ1-2, with a tentative D call TRBD1 (6 bases). This CDR3 region has 13 residues. The ends were cut back, 6 bases at V and 5 bases at J, with 13 bases in the middle. CDR1 and CDR2 (germline): MNHEY, SVGEGT.

This clonotype was counted many times. This chain joins TRBV10-3 and TRBJ1-1, with a weak D call TRBD1 (6 bases). CDR1 ENHRY and CDR2 SYGVKD come from the germline V gene. The CDR3 is made up of 13 amino acids. V was shortened by 6 bases and J by 7 bases, with 15 bases between the two germline ends. The CDR3 reads CAIRPGQTGEAFF. The CDR3 nucleotides are TGTGCCATCAGACCAGGACAGACCGGTGAAGCTTTCTTT.

This clonotype was seen repeatedly, ten times or more. The V and J genes are TRBV24-1 and TRBJ2-2; no reliable D call. The CDR3 has 14 amino acids. Deletions cut 0 bases from V and 6 bases from J, with 7 bases between. The germline V gene encodes CDR1 KGHDR and CDR2 SFDVKD. The chain's CDR3 is CATSDLRVPGELFF. CDR3 DNA: TGTGCCACCAGTGATTTGCGTGTCCCCGGGGAGCTGTTTTTT.

CDR3 DNA: TGTGCCGGAGAGCAAGCGGGATCCTACGAGCAGTACTTC. Its translation: CAGEQAGSYEQYF. The V call is TRBV7-9, the J call TRBJ2-7, with TRBD2 matching over 7 bases. J gave up 1 base and V 11 bases, and 8 bases lay outside the gene matches. Germline loops: CDR1 SEHNR, CDR2 FQNEAQ (reference sequence). The CDR3 extends over 13 amino acids.

This clonotype was detected many times. The CDR3 sequence is CASSLSMGATEAFF. The CDR3 DNA reads as TGTGCCAGCAGTTTGTCGATGGGGGCCACTGAAGCTTTCTTT. The chain links TRBV28 to TRBJ1-1; D possibly corresponds to TRBD1 (6 bases). Germline values: CDR1 MDHEN, CDR2 SYDVKM. Deletions cut 3 bases from V and 4 bases from J, with 12 bases between. The CDR3 extends over 14 amino acids. Full variable domain (missing parts from reference TRBV28 and TRBJ1-1): DVKVTQSSRYLVKRTGEKVFLECVQDMDHENMFWYRQDPGLGLRLIYFSYDVKMKEKGDIPEGYSVSREKKERFSLILESASTNQTSMYLCASSLSMGATEAFFGQGTRLTVV.

In its sample, this clonotype was seen many times. The chain has TRBV12-3 or TRBV12-4 and TRBJ2-7; 10 positions match TRBD2. This CDR3 spans 15 amino acids. V was pared by 5 bases and J by 7 bases, with 11 bases of the junction left unmatched. The CDR3 sequence: CASSPRAGGPGEQYF. CDR3 DNA: TGTGCCAGCAGTCCGCGAGCGGGAGGGCCGGGGGAGCAGTACTTC.

This chain connects TRBV12-3 or TRBV12-4 to TRBJ1-5; 7 bases map to TRBD1. V gave up 5 bases and J gave up 2 bases; unmatched junction bases: 6. The CDR3 covers 15 residues. The chain's CDR3 is CASSTNRGGNQPQHF. The CDR3 nucleotides read TGTGCCAGCAGTACGAACAGGGGCGGCAATCAGCCCCAGCATTTT.